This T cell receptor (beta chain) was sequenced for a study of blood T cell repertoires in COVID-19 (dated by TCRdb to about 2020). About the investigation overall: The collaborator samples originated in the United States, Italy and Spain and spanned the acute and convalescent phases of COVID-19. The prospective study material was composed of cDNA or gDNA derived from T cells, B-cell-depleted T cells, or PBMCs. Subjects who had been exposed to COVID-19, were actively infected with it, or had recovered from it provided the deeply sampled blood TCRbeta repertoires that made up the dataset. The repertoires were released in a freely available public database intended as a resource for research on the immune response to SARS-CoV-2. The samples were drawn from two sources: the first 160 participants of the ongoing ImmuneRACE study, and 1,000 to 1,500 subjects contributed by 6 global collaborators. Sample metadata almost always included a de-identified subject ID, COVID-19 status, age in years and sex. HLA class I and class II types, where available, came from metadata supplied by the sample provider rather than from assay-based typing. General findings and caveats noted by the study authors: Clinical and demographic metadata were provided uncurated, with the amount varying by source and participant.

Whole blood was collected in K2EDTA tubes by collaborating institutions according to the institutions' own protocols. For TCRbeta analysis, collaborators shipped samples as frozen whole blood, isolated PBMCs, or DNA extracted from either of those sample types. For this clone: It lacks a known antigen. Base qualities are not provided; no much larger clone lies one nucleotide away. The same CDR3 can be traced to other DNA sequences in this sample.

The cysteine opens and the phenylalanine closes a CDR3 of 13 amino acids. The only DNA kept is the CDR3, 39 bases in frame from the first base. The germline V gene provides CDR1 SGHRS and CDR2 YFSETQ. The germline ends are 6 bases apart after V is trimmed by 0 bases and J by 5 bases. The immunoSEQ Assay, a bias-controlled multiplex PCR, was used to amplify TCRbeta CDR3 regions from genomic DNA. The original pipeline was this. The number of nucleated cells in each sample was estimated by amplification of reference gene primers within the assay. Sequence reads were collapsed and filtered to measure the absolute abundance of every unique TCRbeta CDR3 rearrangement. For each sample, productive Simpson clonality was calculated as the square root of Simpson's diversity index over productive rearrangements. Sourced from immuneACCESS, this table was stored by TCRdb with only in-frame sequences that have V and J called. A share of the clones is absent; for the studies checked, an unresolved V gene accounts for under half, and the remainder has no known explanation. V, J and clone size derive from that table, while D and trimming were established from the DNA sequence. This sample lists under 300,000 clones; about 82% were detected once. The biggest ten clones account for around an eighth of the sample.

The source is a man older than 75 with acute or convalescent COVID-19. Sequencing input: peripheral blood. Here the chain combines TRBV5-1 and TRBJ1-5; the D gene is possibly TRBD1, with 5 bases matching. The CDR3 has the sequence CASSLAGDQPQHF. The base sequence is TGCGCCAGCAGCTTGGCGGGGGATCAGCCCCAGCATTTT.